This T cell receptor beta chain was sequenced during a study of cytotoxic CD8 clonotypes in ibrutinib-treated CLL. Overall study results and limits: Public clonotypes proved infrequent, and on treatment they shrank or remained steady.

Germline CDR1 is SGHRS and CDR2 is YFSETQ. The CDR3 consists of 15 residues. The ends were cut back, 0 bases at V and 0 bases at J, with 7 bases in the middle. Turning to this clone: What it recognizes is unknown.

The protocol was immunoSEQ multiplex PCR, while the TCRdb copy is restricted to in-frame clones and leaves out a portion. This sample has some 300,000 clones, with approximately 80% found just once. This rearrangement joins TRBV5-1 to TRBJ1-5; D is perhaps TRBD1 (5 bases). Sequences were derived from PBMCs, sampled before ibrutinib treatment. This clonotype was sampled from a human donor with chronic lymphocytic leukemia. Here the CDR3 DNA reads TGCGCCAGCAGCTTGGGGGACGATAGCAATCAGCCCCAGCATTTT. This codes for CASSLGDDSNQPQHF.